This T cell receptor beta chain was observed in a study of T cells after yellow fever vaccination. Study-level results: Only a minor proportion of clonotypes was detected across both CD4 and CD8 compartments. Post-booster reappearance was seen for most primary-vaccination clones (96% CD4, around 90% CD8). Weaker, the secondary response had a peak occurring faster, on day 5 versus 15.

This clonotype was counted only a few times. Its cognate antigen is unknown. They built TCR cDNA with 5'RACE template switching, a step that put in a universal primer site and UMIs. TCRdb reprocessed the 5' RACE reads via MiXCR and lists one record per CDR3 protein. This table has 450,000 to 650,000 distinct CDR3 sequences, 21% appearing once. The CDR3 is 16 amino acids. Germline assignment: CDR1 LGHDT and CDR2 YNNKEL (reference sequence). V was pared by 4 bases and J by 0 bases, with 14 bases between. The sequence came from a man younger than 35 who received the YFV17D yellow fever vaccine. The J gene is TRBJ2-3, the V gene TRBV3-1; the D gene is possibly TRBD2 (6 bases). The sequences come from PBMCs, collected about 20 days after the first yellow fever vaccination. CDR3 DNA: TGTGCCAGCAGCCCCCCAGGCGGGGCAAGCACAGATACGCAGTATTTT. The encoded protein is CASSPPGGASTDTQYF.